This T cell receptor beta chain emerged from a study of HIV-infected children after antiretroviral therapy interruption. The TCR library was built from RNA with a 3' RACE protocol and unique molecular identifiers. Via MiXCR, TCRdb re-called the 3' RACE reads, giving one row per CDR3 protein. This sample carries about 89,000 distinct CDR3 sequences, about 6.3% of them seen once, and the ten largest clones take approximately 1.2%. The V gene end was trimmed by 0 bases and the J gene end by 3 bases; junction bases not matched to a gene: 0. The length of the CDR3 is 14 residues. CDR1 and CDR2 (germline): SGHRS, YFSETQ. This clonotype has a count of ten or more. Treatment described: PENTA 11 planned treatment interruption arm or continuous ART arm.

This receptor was taken from a pool of human donors with HIV. Sequences were derived from CD45RA+ CD4+ T cells from PBMCs, pooled from several time points, sampled from a donor given antiretroviral therapy, either interrupted or continuous. Specified subset: naive CD4+ CD45RA+ CD45RO- T cells. This chain uses TRBV5-1 with TRBJ2-3; 8 positions agree with TRBD2. The DNA of the CDR3 is TGCGCCAGCAGCTTGGAGCGGGAGACAGATACGCAGTATTTT. Its translation: CASSLERETDTQYF.